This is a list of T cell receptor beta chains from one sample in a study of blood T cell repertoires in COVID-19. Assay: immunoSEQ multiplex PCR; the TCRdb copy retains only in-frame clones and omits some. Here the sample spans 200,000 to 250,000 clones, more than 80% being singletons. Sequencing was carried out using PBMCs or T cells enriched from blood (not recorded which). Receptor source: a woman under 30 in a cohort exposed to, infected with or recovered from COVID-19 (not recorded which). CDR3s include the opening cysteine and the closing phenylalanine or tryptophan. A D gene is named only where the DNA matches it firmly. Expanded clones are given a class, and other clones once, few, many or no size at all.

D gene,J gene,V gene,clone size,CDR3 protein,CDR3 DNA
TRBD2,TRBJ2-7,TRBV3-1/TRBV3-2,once,CASSSRLAGGYEQYF,TGTGCCAGCAGCTCAAGACTAGCGGGGGGCTACGAGCAGTACTTC
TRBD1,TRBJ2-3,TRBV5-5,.,CASSLPRQGADTQYF,TGTGCCAGCAGCTTGCCCCGACAGGGGGCAGATACGCAGTATTTT
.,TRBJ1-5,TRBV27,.,CASSRGLLQPQHF,TGTGCCAGCAGTAGGGGATTATTGCAACCCCAGCATTTT
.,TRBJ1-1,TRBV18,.,CASSPQPDTEAFF,TGTGCCAGCTCACCGCAACCGGACACTGAAGCTTTCTTT
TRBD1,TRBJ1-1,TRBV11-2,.,CASSTRQGSTEAFF,TGTGCCAGCAGCACCCGACAGGGGTCCACTGAAGCTTTCTTT
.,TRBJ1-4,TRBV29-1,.,CSVGRGSEKLFF,TGCAGCGTTGGAAGGGGCTCGGAAAAACTGTTTTTT
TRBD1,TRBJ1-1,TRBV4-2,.,CASSETGQGDTEAFF,TGTGCCAGCAGCGAGACGGGACAGGGAGACACTGAAGCTTTCTTT
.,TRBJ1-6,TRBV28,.,CALQGGFNSPLHF,TGTGCCCTACAAGGGGGATTCAATTCACCCCTCCACTTT
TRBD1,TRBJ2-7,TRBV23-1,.,CASSQSLKDRTGTTYEQYF,TGCGCCAGCAGTCAATCCCTCAAGGATAGGACAGGAACTACCTACGAGCAGTACTTC
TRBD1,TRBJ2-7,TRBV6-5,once,CASSRPGTGSNEQYF,TGTGCCAGCAGCCGTCCCGGGACAGGGTCCAACGAGCAGTACTTC
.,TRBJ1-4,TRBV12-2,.,CASRLPGGTLEKLFF,TGTGCAAGTCGCCTCCCGGGGGGGACTTTGGAAAAACTGTTTTTT
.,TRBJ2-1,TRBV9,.,CASSASGDSYNEQFF,TGTGCCAGCAGCGCCTCGGGGGATTCCTACAATGAGCAGTTCTTC
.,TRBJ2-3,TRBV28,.,CASSQGDFTDTQYF,TGTGCCAGCTCCCAGGGGGACTTCACAGATACGCAGTATTTT
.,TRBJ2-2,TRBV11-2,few,CASSHPLDTNTGELFF,TGTGCCAGCAGCCACCCCTTGGACACGAACACCGGGGAGCTGTTTTTT
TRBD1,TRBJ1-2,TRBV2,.,CASSRDRGSTF,TGTGCCAGCAGCCGAGACAGGGGGTCCACCTTC
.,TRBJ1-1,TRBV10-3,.,CAISEDRRNTEAFF,TGTGCCATCAGCGAAGACAGGAGGAACACTGAAGCTTTCTTT
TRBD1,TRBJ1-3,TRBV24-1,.,CATSSRTGIGGNTIYF,TGTGCCACCAGTTCCCGGACAGGGATCGGGGGAAACACCATATATTTT
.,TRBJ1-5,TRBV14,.,CASSQIQGQPQHF,TGTGCCAGCAGCCAGATACAGGGCCAGCCCCAGCATTTT
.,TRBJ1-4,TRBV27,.,CASSFYPLRGGEKLFF,TGTGCCAGCAGTTTTTATCCCCTCCGGGGTGGCGAAAAACTGTTTTTT
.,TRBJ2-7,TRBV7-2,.,CASSPPLDSGEQYF,TGTGCCAGCAGCCCACCACTAGATTCGGGCGAGCAGTACTTC
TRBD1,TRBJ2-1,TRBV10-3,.,CAISPQGNEQFF,TGTGCCATCAGTCCACAGGGGAATGAGCAGTTCTTC
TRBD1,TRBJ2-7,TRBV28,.,CASSLRQGAYEQYF,TGTGCCAGCAGTTTAAGGCAGGGGGCCTACGAGCAGTACTTC
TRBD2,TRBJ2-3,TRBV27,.,CASRLTSDDTQYF,TGTGCCAGCCGCCTGACTAGCGACGATACGCAGTATTTT
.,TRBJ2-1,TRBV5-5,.,CASGTSSYNEQFF,TGTGCCAGCGGGACAAGCTCCTACAATGAGCAGTTCTTC
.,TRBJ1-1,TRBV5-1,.,CASRPSGNQAFF,TGCGCCAGCAGACCCTCGGGGAACCAAGCTTTCTTT
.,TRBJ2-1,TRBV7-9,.,CASSPPGISSEQFF,TGTGCCAGCAGCCCCCCGGGGATCTCCTCTGAGCAGTTCTTC
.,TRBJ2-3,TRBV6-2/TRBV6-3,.,CASSYSVRDTQYF,TGTGCCAGCAGTTACTCGGTGCGGGATACGCAGTATTTT
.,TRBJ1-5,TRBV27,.,CASSLRGINQPQHF,TGTGCCAGCAGTTTAAGGGGGATCAATCAGCCCCAGCATTTT
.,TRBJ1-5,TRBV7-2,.,CASSLEQAGNQPQHF,TGTGCCAGCAGCTTAGAACAGGCTGGCAATCAGCCCCAGCATTTT
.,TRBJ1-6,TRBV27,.,CAIAWQAGSPLHF,TGTGCCATCGCCTGGCAGGCGGGATCACCCCTCCACTTT
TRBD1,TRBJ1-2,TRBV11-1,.,CASSSGTDYGYTF,TGTGCCAGCAGCTCCGGGACAGACTATGGCTACACCTTC
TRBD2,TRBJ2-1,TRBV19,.,CARTRGGASNEQFF,TGTGCCCGGACCCGCGGGGGGGCCAGCAATGAGCAGTTCTTC
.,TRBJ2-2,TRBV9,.,CASSALQGTGELFF,TGTGCCAGCAGCGCCCTGCAGGGCACCGGGGAGCTGTTTTTT
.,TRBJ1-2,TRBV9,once,CASSPSGGINYGYTF,TGTGCCAGCAGCCCCAGCGGCGGGATTAACTATGGCTACACCTTC
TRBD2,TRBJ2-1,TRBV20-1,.,CSGGGNEQFF,TGCAGTGGCGGGGGCAATGAGCAGTTCTTC
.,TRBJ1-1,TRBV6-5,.,CASRLQINTEAFF,TGTGCCAGCAGATTACAGATTAACACTGAAGCTTTCTTT